A single sample gave rise to the 32 T cell receptor beta chains below, sequenced in a study of beta chain features in type 1 diabetes. Sequenced material consisted of expressed TCRB transcripts (all of the isolated RNA was reverse transcribed). Repertoires were generated with immunoSEQ multiplex PCR, while TCRdb's copy carries only in-frame clones and drops some. The table records around 710,000 clones, 12% of them present only once. Study conclusions and caveats: Type 1 diabetes patients had TCRB CDR3s that were shorter (moderately but significantly so) in all four CD4+ subsets.

For these receptors, no antigen is known. Sequencing used naive CD4+ T cells from blood. The receptors derive from a young man with type 1 diabetes.

Only a few counts were recorded for this clone. J is TRBJ1-2 and V is TRBV11-2; 8 bases are shared with TRBD1. The CDR3 covers 14 residues. Unmatched junction bases numbered 8, after V lost 3 bases and J lost 8 bases. Germline CDR1 is SGHAT and CDR2 is FQNNGV. The CDR3 coding sequence is TGTGCCAGCAGCTTTGGGACAGGCGGACAGGGCTACACCTTC. Its protein is CASSFGTGGQGYTF.

The chain combines TRBV2 with TRBJ2-5, with unresolved D. The V gene's germline CDR1 is SNHLY and CDR2 FYNNEI. Trimming shortened V by 0 bases and J by 5 bases, and 10 bases separated the two germline ends. The CDR3 runs to 14 residues. CDR3 sequence (DNA): TGTGCCAGCAGTGAAGCTAGTCAGAGGGAGACCCAGTACTTC. Its translation: CASSEASQRETQYF. The full variable domain, with the rest looked up from reference TRBV2 and TRBJ2-5, is EPEVTQTPSHQVTQMGQEVILRCVPISNHLYFYWYRQILGQKVEFLVSFYNNEISEKSEIFDDQFSVERPDGSNFTLKIRSTKLEDSAMYFCASSEASQRETQYFGPGTRLLVL.

The V gene is TRBV28, the J gene TRBJ2-1; D is possibly TRBD2 (6 bases). Trimming took off 4 bases at V and 5 bases at J, with 15 bases between the two ends. Germline CDR1 MDHEN, CDR2 SYDVKM. The CDR3 runs to 15 residues. The CDR3 coding sequence is TGTGCCAGCAGTTCCCCGGGAGCGGCTAACAATGAGCAGTTCTTC. It is translated as CASSSPGAANNEQFF.

This clone appeared once. The gene calls are TRBV27 and TRBJ2-2, with 9 nucleotides matching TRBD1. Per germline, CDR1 MNHEY and CDR2 SMNVEV (reference sequence). The CDR3 is made up of 15 amino acids. The V gene end was trimmed by 4 bases and the J gene end by 2 bases; junction bases not matched to a gene: 2. CDR3 coding DNA: TGTGCCAGCAGTTGGACAGGGGTTAACACCGGGGAGCTGTTTTTT. Translated, it gives CASSWTGVNTGELFF.

This clone was counted only a few times. This chain uses TRBV7-9 with TRBJ2-1, with D possibly matching TRBD1 (5 bases). The CDR3 is 13 amino acids. CDR1 SEHNR and CDR2 FQNEAQ come from the germline V gene (reference sequence). Trimming left V 5 bases short and J 7 bases short, with 12 bases between. CDR3 protein: CASSATDGNEQFF. The CDR3 region has the DNA TGTGCCAGCAGCGCGACAGATGGGAATGAGCAGTTCTTC.

To note about this clone: This sample also contains other DNA sequences that code for the same CDR3. This chain joins TRBV7-2 and TRBJ1-3; D might be TRBD1 (5 bases). The CDR3 runs to 15 residues. Germline assignment: CDR1 SGHTA and CDR2 FQGNSA. Trimming removed 3 bases from V and 0 bases from J, with 9 bases in between. The CDR3 sequence: CASSLTDLSGNTIYF. CDR3 DNA: TGTGCCAGCAGCTTGACAGACCTCTCTGGAAACACCATATATTTT.

This chain uses TRBV9 with TRBJ2-1; the D gene is possibly TRBD2 (6 bases). CDR3 length: 17 amino acids. The V gene lost 0 bases and the J gene lost 0 bases, with 13 bases spanning the gap. CDR1 and CDR2 (germline): SGDLS, YYNGEE. The CDR3 DNA is TGTGCCAGCAGCGTAGAGATAGCGGCCCGCTCCTACAATGAGCAGTTCTTC. Encoded protein: CASSVEIAARSYNEQFF. The variable domain in full, completed from reference TRBV9 and TRBJ2-1, reads DSGVTQTPKHLITATGQRVTLRCSPRSGDLSVYWYQQSLDQGLQFLIQYYNGEERAKGNILERFSAQQFPDLHSELNLSSLELGDSALYFCASSVEIAARSYNEQFFGPGTRLTVL.

The chain carries TRBV7-6 and TRBJ2-1; D not resolved. Germline CDR1 reads SGHVS; CDR2 reads FNYEAQ. V shed 4 bases and J shed 2 bases, with 6 bases lying between them. The CDR3 contains 13 residues. CDR3 coding DNA: TGTGCCAGCAGCTCCTGGCCCTACAATGAGCAGTTCTTC. It codes for CASSSWPYNEQFF.

V gene TRBV18 combines with J gene TRBJ1-2; TRBD1 matches 8 bases. This CDR3 comprises 14 residues. The ends lost 4 bases at V and 4 bases at J; junction bases unmatched: 5. Looked up from germline, CDR1 is KGHSH and CDR2 is LQKENI. CDR3 amino acids: CASSRDRKAYGYTF. The CDR3 nucleotides are TGTGCCAGCTCACGGGACAGGAAAGCCTATGGCTACACCTTC.

This chain connects TRBV5-4 to TRBJ1-1; D is possibly TRBD1 (6 bases). The CDR3 spans 14 residues. Germline values: CDR1 SGHNT, CDR2 YYREEE (reference sequence). V lost 5 bases and J lost 1, with 12 bases in between. The CDR3: CASSFHRANTEAFF. The CDR3 coding sequence is TGTGCCAGCAGTTTTCACAGGGCGAACACTGAAGCTTTCTTT.

The chain recombines TRBV20-1 with TRBJ2-1, with D perhaps matching TRBD2 (6 bases). Germline V gives CDR1 DFQATT, CDR2 SNEGSKA (reference sequence). CDR3 length equals 11 residues. Trimming pared 8 bases from V and 7 bases from J, leaving 12 bases between. CDR3 region: CSSRRENEQFF. CDR3 nucleotides: TGCAGTTCCAGGAGGGAAAATGAGCAGTTCTTC.

The sample holds a few counts of this clone. The V call is TRBV6-5, the J call TRBJ2-7; 7 nucleotides agree with TRBD1. The germline V gene encodes CDR1 MNHEY and CDR2 SVGAGI. The CDR3 length is 14 residues. The V segment lost 7 bases and the J segment 3 bases; nucleotides outside the gene matches: 9. The CDR3, as DNA: TGTGCCAGCACTCCGAGGGCAGGGGGCTACGAGCAGTACTTC. It translates to CASTPRAGGYEQYF.

This chain connects TRBV6-1 to TRBJ1-4; possibly TRBD1 for D (6 bases). V was shortened by 1 base and J by 11 bases, with 20 bases between the two germline ends. Germline V gene sequence: CDR1 MNHNS, CDR2 SASEGT. The CDR3 length is 16 residues. CDR3 DNA: TGTGCCAGCAGTGAAGGTTTTCTGAGTCCCCAGGGGAAACTGTTTTTT. It specifies CASSEGFLSPQGKLFF.

This clone was detected a few times. The V and J genes are TRBV27 and TRBJ2-3; 9 bases line up with TRBD1. This CDR3 spans 15 amino acids. Germline trimming cut 6 bases from V and 0 bases from J; bases unmatched to any gene: 4. In germline, CDR1 is MNHEY, CDR2 SMNVEV (reference sequence). Written as DNA, the CDR3 is TGTGCCAGCAGATGGGACAGGGCTAGCACAGATACGCAGTATTTT. This gives the protein CASRWDRASTDTQYF.

The CDR3 spells CASSTAQEPQGALHF. The CDR3 nucleotides are TGTGCCAGCAGCACCGCGCAGGAGCCCCAGGGAGCCCTCCACTTT. The V call is TRBV6-6, the J call TRBJ1-6, with D perhaps matching TRBD1 (5 bases). This CDR3 region has 15 residues. Germline V gene data show CDR1 as MNHNY and CDR2 as SVGAGI (reference sequence). V was clipped by 6 bases and J by 14 bases, with 23 bases between them.

The table lists this clone with a few counts. The chain employs TRBV2 and TRBJ1-2, with 10 positions matching TRBD1. V shed 10 bases, J shed 5 bases, and the junction held 4 bases outside the gene matches. Germline V lookup: CDR1 SNHLY, CDR2 FYNNEI. CDR3 length equals 12 residues. CDR3 sequence reads: CATGTGVYGYTF. The CDR3 bases are TGTGCCACTGGGACAGGGGTTTATGGCTACACCTTC.

This clone appeared a few times. This sequence joins TRBV19 and TRBJ1-1; 9 nucleotides agree with TRBD1. Trimming took 7 bases from V and 1 from J; bases not matched to a gene: 16. Germline V lookup: CDR1 LNHDA, CDR2 SQIVND (reference sequence). The CDR3 has 18 amino acids. The CDR3 sequence: CASTLYGQGISTNTEAFF. In nucleotides, the CDR3 is TGTGCCAGTACCTTATACGGACAGGGGATTTCTACGAACACTGAAGCTTTCTTT.

This clone was detected a few times. This chain connects TRBV5-1 to TRBJ2-2, with D unclear. V gave up 0 bases and J gave up 2 bases, with 8 bases separating them. Germline lookup yields CDR1 SGHRS and CDR2 YFSETQ. The CDR3 has 15 amino acids. In nucleotides, the CDR3 is TGCGCCAGCAGCTTGGGGCAGATTAACACCGGGGAGCTGTTTTTT. It yields the protein CASSLGQINTGELFF.

Here the CDR3 DNA reads TGTGCCAGCCAAGGGGAGTATGGCTACACCTTC. Translation: CASQGEYGYTF. The chain carries TRBV27 and TRBJ1-2, with D possibly being TRBD1 (5 bases). Germline CDR1 MNHEY, CDR2 SMNVEV (reference sequence). The ends were cut back, 8 bases at V and 5 bases at J, with 9 bases in the middle. The CDR3 is 11 residues long.

V gene TRBV7-9 combines with J gene TRBJ2-5; 7 bases agree with TRBD2. V gave up 6 bases and J gave up 5 bases; unmatched junction bases: 9. The CDR3 has 14 amino acids. The germline V gene encodes CDR1 SEHNR and CDR2 FQNEAQ (reference sequence). CDR3 loop: CASSPSGARETQYF. CDR3 bases: TGTGCCAGCAGTCCGAGCGGGGCGAGGGAGACCCAGTACTTC.

This clone was detected only a few times. This rearrangement joins TRBV7-9 to TRBJ2-7; tentative D call: TRBD2 (5 bases). Trimming removed 3 bases from V and 5 bases from J, with 14 bases in between. The germline gives CDR1 SEHNR, CDR2 FQNEAQ (reference sequence). The CDR3 runs to 14 residues. CDR3 bases: TGTGCCAGCAGCTTCGACTACGAGCGGAACGAGCAGTACTTC. This sequence encodes CASSFDYERNEQYF.

The chain has TRBV5-1 and TRBJ2-5; D is perhaps TRBD1 or TRBD2 (7 bases each). The CDR3 loop spans 13 amino acids. Trimming cost V 3 bases and J 4 bases, with 10 bases left between them. Germline CDR1 reads SGHRS; CDR2 reads YFSETQ. The CDR3 loop reads CASSWEGAETQYF. The CDR3, as DNA: TGCGCCAGCAGCTGGGAGGGGGCAGAGACCCAGTACTTC.

The chain couples TRBV7-3 to TRBJ1-1, with D possibly TRBD1 on 5 matching bases. V was trimmed by 2 bases and J by 2 bases, leaving 9 bases between them. The germline gives CDR1 SGHTA, CDR2 FQGTGA. The CDR3 spans 14 residues. CDR3 sequence reads: CASSLLTENTEAFF. The CDR3, as DNA: TGTGCCAGCAGCTTATTGACAGAAAACACTGAAGCTTTCTTT.

In this sample, this clone turned up a few times. The V call is TRBV7-8, the J call TRBJ1-5, with D unclear. The length of the CDR3 is 15 residues. Germline CDR1 and CDR2: SGHVS and FQNEAQ. The ends were cut back, 5 bases at V and 1 base at J, with 12 bases in the middle. The CDR3 DNA reads TGTGCCAGCAGCCGGCATATGGAAAGCAATCAGCCCCAGCATTTT. This encodes CASSRHMESNQPQHF.

The J gene is TRBJ2-5, the V gene TRBV10-3; the D is unclear. This CDR3 spans 12 amino acids. The germline V gene encodes CDR1 ENHRY and CDR2 SYGVKD. The V and J ends lost 6 bases and 4 bases respectively, with 9 bases between them. CDR3: CAIRTDGETQYF. The CDR3, as DNA: TGTGCCATCAGAACAGACGGAGAGACCCAGTACTTC.

This clone occurred a few times. The chain has TRBV5-1 and TRBJ2-1; no clear D. V lost 0 bases and J lost 3, with 7 bases in between. The V gene's germline CDR1 is SGHRS and CDR2 YFSETQ. The CDR3 consists of 14 residues. The CDR3 sequence is CASSLEASYNEQFF. In DNA form, the CDR3 reads TGCGCCAGCAGCTTGGAGGCCAGCTACAATGAGCAGTTCTTC.

The rearrangement links TRBV18 to TRBJ1-1, with no clear D. V was pared by 2 bases and J by 4 bases, with 17 bases between. CDR1 and CDR2 from the germline V gene are KGHSH and LQKENI. This CDR3 has 16 residues. The CDR3 region is CASSPGLSLGVTEAFF. CDR3 coding DNA: TGTGCCAGCTCACCAGGGTTGTCCCTAGGAGTCACTGAAGCTTTCTTT.

This clone was observed a few times. V gene TRBV11-2 combines with J gene TRBJ2-1; 9 positions match TRBD2. CDR1 is SGHAT, CDR2 FQNNGV, per germline. After removal of 3 bases from V and 7 bases from J, the junction contained 4 bases not matched to a gene. There are 14 residues in the CDR3. CDR3 DNA: TGTGCCAGCAGCTTGAGACTAGCGGTTAATGAGCAGTTCTTC. Translated, it gives CASSLRLAVNEQFF.

This clone was detected only a few times. The rearrangement links TRBV29-1 to TRBJ1-1; 7 bases map to TRBD1. The germline V gene has CDR1 SQVTM and CDR2 ANQGSEA. The V and J ends lost 8 bases and 5 bases, in that order; junction bases with no gene match: 11. The CDR3 covers 13 residues. CDR3 amino acids: CSHSSTGETEAFF. In DNA, the CDR3 is TGCAGCCATAGTTCAACAGGGGAGACTGAAGCTTTCTTT.

The chain recombines TRBV29-1 with TRBJ1-1; D gene ambiguous. The CDR3 loop spans 12 amino acids. The germline V gene encodes CDR1 SQVTM and CDR2 ANQGSEA. Trimming cost V 7 bases and J 5 bases, with 14 bases left between them. CDR3 sequence: CSAKGWSTEAFF. Written as DNA, the CDR3 is TGCAGCGCTAAAGGGTGGTCGACTGAAGCTTTCTTT.

J is TRBJ1-1 and V is TRBV7-9; D gene unclear. The CDR3 is 14 amino acids. The V end was cut by 2 bases, the J end by 1 base, with 8 bases between. Germline loops: CDR1 SEHNR, CDR2 FQNEAQ (reference sequence). Written as DNA, the CDR3 is TGTGCCAGCAGCTTATATCCCGAGAACACTGAAGCTTTCTTT. It specifies CASSLYPENTEAFF.

This clone was recorded a few times. The chain carries TRBV7-3 and TRBJ2-5, with D unresolved. The CDR3 sequence is 13 residues long. Germline values: CDR1 SGHTA, CDR2 FQGTGA. V was clipped by 5 bases and J by 1 base, with 8 bases between them. The CDR3 here is CASSLGPQETQYF. CDR3 bases: TGTGCCAGCAGCCTAGGGCCCCAAGAGACCCAGTACTTC.